This T cell receptor beta chain came from a study of CD8 T cells in Susac syndrome. RNA in amounts of about 0.5 to 1 ug was reverse transcribed with random hexamers. One entry per CDR3 protein, called by TCRdb with MiXCR from the immunoSEQ multiplex PCR reads. The sample includes roughly 200,000 distinct CDR3 sequences, approximately 94% seen only once; the top ten take approximately 0.09%. The CDR3 runs to 13 residues. Germline lookup yields CDR1 DFQATT and CDR2 SNEGSKA (reference sequence). The junction had 3 bases not matched to a gene; V was cut back by 1 base and J by 8 bases. TCR beta sequences were obtained from blood CD8+ and CD4+ T cells. The multiple sclerosis control cohort comprised treatment-naive individuals presenting with stable or active relapsing-remitting disease.

The source of this sequence is a human donor with multiple sclerosis. The genes are TRBV20-1 and TRBJ1-4; 8 nucleotides line up with TRBD1. Specimen: CD4+ T cells from PBMCs. CDR3 coding DNA: TGCAGTGCTAGAGCGTGGACAGGGGAAAAACTGTTTTTT. Translated, it gives CSARAWTGEKLFF.